Below, 21 T cell receptor beta chains from the same sample are listed, as sequenced in a study of T cell changes during pregnancy in multiple sclerosis. Clones were read by immunoSEQ multiplex PCR, and TCRdb kept only the in-frame ones, dropping some. This sample carries around 54,000 clones, about 90% of them seen once, and the ten largest clones take 0.61%. The source was CD4+ T cells from peripheral blood mononuclear cells, collected after pregnancy. These receptors were obtained from a female donor in good health, enrolled as a control in a pregnancy study.

The chain links TRBV5-1 to TRBJ1-4, with TRBD1 matching over 7 bases. Trimming removed 5 bases from V and 2 bases from J; junction bases left unmatched: 6. This CDR3 is 15 amino acids long. Germline V gene lookup returns CDR1 SGHRS and CDR2 YFSETQ. CDR3 DNA sequence: TGCGCCAGCAGTCCGACGGGACAGACTAATGAAAAACTGTTTTTT. Protein: CASSPTGQTNEKLFF.

The chain uses TRBV7-6 and TRBJ1-5, with D uncertain. The CDR3 runs 15 residues. Trimming removed 1 base from V and 1 base from J, with 8 bases in between. The germline V gene has CDR1 SGHVS and CDR2 FNYEAQ. DNA for the CDR3: TGTGCCAGCAGCTTAGGCGGTTGGAGCAATCAGCCCCAGCATTTT. Its translation is CASSLGGWSNQPQHF.

The rearrangement links TRBV7-6 to TRBJ2-7; tentative D call: TRBD1 (5 bases). The ends were cut back, 2 bases at V and 4 bases at J, with 15 bases in the middle. Germline assignment: CDR1 SGHVS and CDR2 FNYEAQ. The CDR3 is 15 amino acids. DNA of the CDR3: TGTGCCAGCAGCTTACGCCAGGGCAAGAATTACGAGCAGTACTTC. This gives the protein CASSLRQGKNYEQYF. Full variable domain (outside the CDR3, taken from reference TRBV7-6 and TRBJ2-7): GAGVSQSPRYKVTKRGQDVALRCDPISGHVSLYWYRQALGQGPEFLTYFNYEAQQDKSGLPNDRFSAERPEGSISTLTIQRTEQRDSAMYRCASSLRQGKNYEQYFGPGTRLTVT.

The chain carries TRBV6-4 and TRBJ1-1; 10 nucleotides match TRBD1. This CDR3 spans 14 amino acids. Trimming took 6 bases from V and 5 from J; bases not matched to a gene: 6. Germline values: CDR1 MRHNA, CDR2 SNTAGT. The CDR3 coding sequence is TGTGCCAGCAGAGGACAGGGGGGTGGAACTGAAGCTTTCTTT. It encodes CASRGQGGGTEAFF.

The chain combines TRBV11-2 with TRBJ2-7, with a weak D call TRBD2 (6 bases). The V end lost 0 bases, the J end lost 5 bases, and 11 bases lay between the germline ends. This CDR3 contains 14 residues. Looked up from germline, CDR1 is SGHAT and CDR2 is FQNNGV. This CDR3 reads CASSLEPRGNEQYF. CDR3 nucleotide sequence: TGTGCCAGCAGCTTAGAACCTCGGGGGAACGAGCAGTACTTC.

J is TRBJ2-7 and V is TRBV6-1; 10 bases are a match to TRBD2. Trimming at V came to 4 bases and at J to 3 bases, leaving 12 bases not matched to a gene. This CDR3 is built from 17 residues. Germline V CDR1 and CDR2: MNHNS, SASEGT. The CDR3 coding sequence is TGTGCCAGCAGTGCGGTGGTAGCGGGAGGTGGTTACTACGAGCAGTACTTC. Protein product: CASSAVVAGGGYYEQYF.

J is TRBJ2-3 and V is TRBV30, with D maybe TRBD1 (6 bases). The CDR3 sequence is 14 residues long. Germline CDR1 GTSNPN, CDR2 SVGIG (reference sequence). V was cut by 3 bases and J by 5 bases, with 15 bases left in between. The CDR3 DNA follows: TGTGCCTGGAGCGCGCTGGGGGCGGGAGATACGCAGTATTTT. The encoded protein is CAWSALGAGDTQYF.

The rearrangement uses TRBV6-5 and TRBJ1-1, with unresolved D. CDR3 length equals 15 residues. Germline V CDR1 and CDR2: MNHEY, SVGAGI. V shed 0 bases and J shed 2 bases, with 10 bases lying between them. The chain's CDR3 is CASSYSILDNTEAFF. CDR3 nucleotides: TGTGCCAGCAGTTACTCGATACTCGATAACACTGAAGCTTTCTTT.

J is TRBJ2-5 and V is TRBV15, with D tentatively TRBD2 (5 bases). Trimming took 1 base from V and 0 from J, leaving 6 bases between them. This CDR3 is 14 amino acids long. Germline V gene sequence: CDR1 LNHNV, CDR2 YYDKDF (reference sequence). DNA of the CDR3: TGTGCCACCAGCAGAGGCGGGTACCAAGAGACCCAGTACTTC. Translating it yields CATSRGGYQETQYF.

The V call is TRBV6-1, the J call TRBJ1-4, with a possible D match to TRBD1 (6 bases). The V gene lost 10 bases and the J gene lost 2 bases, with 11 bases spanning the gap. The CDR3 totals 13 residues. Per germline, CDR1 MNHNS and CDR2 SASEGT. CDR3 nucleotides: TGTGCCACCCGGACAGCGACTAATGAAAAACTGTTTTTT. As protein: CATRTATNEKLFF.

The chain couples TRBV14 to TRBJ1-1; D is possibly TRBD1 (6 bases). Germline CDR1 reads SGHDN; CDR2 reads FVKESK. The CDR3 is 15 residues long. Trimming took 4 bases from V and 1 from J, leaving 13 bases between them. The CDR3 coding sequence is TGTGCCAGCAGCCTTAAAAAGGGGGAGAACACTGAAGCTTTCTTT. The encoded protein is CASSLKKGENTEAFF.

CDR3 loop: CASGYGGAEYSPLHF. The CDR3 DNA follows: TGTGCCAGCGGTTATGGGGGGGCTGAGTATTCACCCCTCCACTTT. This chain connects TRBV13 to TRBJ1-6, with D maybe TRBD1 (6 bases). V lost 8 bases and J lost 8, with 19 bases in between. Germline loops: CDR1 PRHDT, CDR2 FYEKMQ (reference sequence). The CDR3 spans 15 residues.

The genes are TRBV2 and TRBJ1-1; D may be TRBD1 (5 bases). Between the trimmed V and J ends, which lost 3 bases and 1 base, there was a span of 6 bases. Looked up from germline, CDR1 is SNHLY and CDR2 is FYNNEI. The CDR3 is 13 residues long. The DNA of the CDR3 is TGTGCCAGCAGTGAGCAGGGGAACACTGAAGCTTTCTTT. Its protein is CASSEQGNTEAFF.

The chain has TRBV6-1 and TRBJ2-5, with 7 bases identical to TRBD1. V lost 9 bases to trimming and J lost 7 bases; unmatched junction nucleotides: 14. The germline V gene has CDR1 MNHNS and CDR2 SASEGT. The CDR3 runs 14 residues. The CDR3 DNA is TGTGCCAGTTCTCGACAGGGTAGCCCTTGGACCCAGTACTTC. Protein sequence: CASSRQGSPWTQYF.

V usage is TRBV4-1 and J usage is TRBJ1-5; 10 positions agree with TRBD1. The V and J ends lost 4 bases and 5 bases, in that order; junction bases with no gene match: 14. The CDR3 sequence is 18 residues long. CDR1 is MGHRA and CDR2 is YSYEKL in the germline V gene. The CDR3 here is CASSLQGQGVLRDQPQHF. As DNA, the CDR3 is TGCGCCAGCAGCCTCCAAGGACAGGGGGTTCTGAGGGATCAGCCCCAGCATTTT.

The chain joins TRBV23-1 to TRBJ1-5; D is possibly TRBD1 (5 bases). TRBV23-1 is annotated as an ORF whose role is uncertain. The CDR3 totals 16 residues. V was pared by 10 bases and J by 2 bases, with 21 bases between. The CDR3 is CAISHGGVGGNQPQHF. The CDR3 DNA reads as TGCGCCATCTCCCATGGGGGGGTCGGGGGCAATCAGCCCCAGCATTTT.

The chain carries TRBV6-5 and TRBJ2-1; perhaps TRBD1 as D (6 bases). Germline V gives CDR1 MNHEY, CDR2 SVGAGI. This CDR3 spans 15 amino acids. V was clipped by 6 bases and J by 5 bases, with 17 bases between them. CDR3 loop: CASSKTRGGNNEQFF. The CDR3 nucleotides read TGTGCCAGCAGCAAAACTAGAGGGGGAAACAATGAGCAGTTCTTC.

The chain couples TRBV5-6 to TRBJ2-3, with 16 positions matching TRBD2. The CDR3 is 19 amino acids. Trimming cost V 1 base and J 2 bases; bases outside gene matches: 7. Looked up from germline, CDR1 is SGHDT and CDR2 is YYEEEE. The DNA of the CDR3 is TGTGCCAGCAGCTTGTCTCCCGGGACTAGCGGGAGGGTCACAGATACGCAGTATTTT. Protein: CASSLSPGTSGRVTDTQYF.

This chain uses TRBV5-4 with TRBJ2-1, with 8 bases fitting TRBD1. Germline loops: CDR1 SGHNT, CDR2 YYREEE (reference sequence). This CDR3 has 15 amino acids. V was clipped by 4 bases and J by 6 bases; unmatched bases: 9. The CDR3 sequence is CASSHTGGAGNEQFF. CDR3 bases: TGTGCCAGCAGCCACACAGGGGGAGCAGGCAATGAGCAGTTCTTC. Full variable domain (outside the CDR3, taken from reference TRBV5-4 and TRBJ2-1): ETGVTQSPTHLIKTRGQQVTLRCSSQSGHNTVSWYQQALGQGPQFIFQYYREEENGRGNFPPRFSGLQFPNYSSELNVNALELDDSALYLCASSHTGGAGNEQFFGPGTRLTVL.

This rearrangement joins TRBV4-1 to TRBJ2-2, with D unresolved. Germline loops: CDR1 MGHRA, CDR2 YSYEKL. Trimming took 0 bases from V and 4 from J, leaving 9 bases between them. The CDR3 is made up of 15 amino acids. CDR3 region: CASSQEGGRTGELFF. The CDR3 DNA reads as TGCGCCAGCAGCCAAGAAGGCGGCCGCACCGGGGAGCTGTTTTTT.

The V call is TRBV6-5, the J call TRBJ1-6; 7 positions match TRBD1. Germline CDR1 MNHEY, CDR2 SVGAGI. V shed 6 bases and J 5 bases; nucleotides not matched to a gene: 4. This CDR3 contains 14 residues. In DNA, the CDR3 is TGTGCCAGCAGCGCCGGGACAGATAATTCACCCCTCCACTTT. Protein: CASSAGTDNSPLHF.